This TCR beta chain stems from a study of Ad26.COV2.S vaccination and SARS-CoV-2 variants. Study in general: Administration of Ad26.COV2.S was intramuscular, either once or twice 56 days apart.

Profiled with immunoSEQ multiplex PCR; TCRdb holds only in-frame clones, not every one. The sample carries 350,000 to 400,000 clones, approximately 90% recorded once. Specified treatment: some 20 received Ad26.COV2.S at low or high dose, single or two shots; 5 received placebo; per-sample allocation not given. Material that was analyzed had been drawn on day 63 after the first vaccine or placebo injection. SARS-CoV-2 spike from the Wuhan strain was encoded by the vaccine, an Ad26 vector. This material consisted of peripheral blood, taken in a trial of Ad26.COV2.S vaccine versus placebo. The sequence derives from a person aged 18-60 years who received the Ad26.COV2.S COVID-19 vaccine or a placebo.

The CDR3 DNA sequence: TGTGCCAGCTCACCACCGGGTCGGGCAGACACCGGGGAGCTGTTTTTT. This gives the protein CASSPPGRADTGELFF. This rearrangement joins TRBV18 to TRBJ2-2; no clear D gene. Germline V gene data show CDR1 as KGHSH and CDR2 as LQKENI. Trimming pared 0 bases from V and 3 bases from J, leaving 11 bases between. The CDR3 runs to 16 residues.